Only a few counts were recorded for the clone carrying this T cell receptor beta chain. The antigen is undetermined. The sample comes from a study of cytomegalovirus exposure and HLA in healthy donors. General observations from the study: Later analysis reportedly placed an Asian-associated ancestry cluster below the roughly 600-donor mean in N-insertions.

The CDR3 spans 12 residues. Germline CDR1 LNHDA, CDR2 SQIVND (reference sequence). The ends were cut back, 8 bases at V and 8 bases at J, with 15 bases in the middle. The PCR had 60 Vbeta and 13 Jbeta primers. The assay was immunoSEQ multiplex PCR, and TCRdb's table has in-frame clones only and misses some. The table lists approximately 180,000 clones, roughly 86% of them singletons. The donors, nominally healthy at sampling, likely had unrecorded immune exposures. Source material: PBMCs. The V call is TRBV19, the J call TRBJ1-2, with D unclear. The receptor comes from a girl aged 10 to 17 in good health and CMV-seropositive. The CDR3 reads CASHMSERGYTF. As DNA, the CDR3 is TGTGCCAGTCATATGTCCGAGAGGGGCTACACCTTC. Together with reference TRBV19 and TRBJ1-2, the CDR3 gives the full variable domain: DGGITQSPKYLFRKEGQNVTLSCEQNLNHDAMYWYRQDPGQGLRLIYYSQIVNDFQKGDIAEGYSVSREKKESFPLTVTSAQKNPTAFYLCASHMSERGYTFGSGTRLTVV.